The T cell receptor beta chain described here comes from a study of a mutant IDH1 vaccine in newly diagnosed glioma. About the research overall: Onset of vaccination occurred 4-6 weeks following radiotherapy alone, or with temozolomide cycles. Mean patient age was roughly 43 years; approximately 62% were male and about 40% female.

This table comes from immunoSEQ multiplex PCR, and its TCRdb copy is limited to in-frame clones, with some not included. The table records about 94,000 clones, roughly 91% of them present only once. A remark on this clone: Its target is not known.

Documented time point: week 47, end of study. Every single dose of the vaccine, 300 ug of mutant IDH1 20-mer peptide, came with topical imiquimod. This receptor was identified in a woman between 50 and 59 years old with glioma. Source: PBMCs, taken from a glioma patient whose treatment included an IDH1 peptide vaccine.

The CDR3 region has the DNA TGTGCCAGCAGCCAAGACGCGCAACTGTTTTTT. It yields the protein CASSQDAQLFF. The chain recombines TRBV14 with TRBJ1-4; D unclear. This CDR3 comprises 11 residues. Germline-derived CDR1 and CDR2 are SGHDN and FVKESK. V was trimmed by 0 bases and J by 12 bases, leaving 5 bases between them. Complete variable domain (other parts from reference TRBV14 and TRBJ1-4): EAGVTQFPSHSVIEKGQTVTLRCDPISGHDNLYWYRRVMGKEIKFLLHFVKESKQDESGMPNNRFLAERTGGTYSTLKVQPAELEDSGVYFCASSQDAQLFFGSGTQLSVL.